Presented here are 26 T cell receptor beta chains from one specimen sequenced in a study of blood T cell repertoires in COVID-19. TCRdb keeps only in-frame clones here, not all; method: immunoSEQ multiplex PCR. The profile shows fewer than 200,000 clones, around 84% of them singletons. The sample taken for sequencing was peripheral blood. These receptors all come from a human donor with acute or convalescent COVID-19. The donor label of this sample is uncertain.

This chain links TRBV30 with TRBJ1-4, with D hard to call. With 4 bases removed from V and 8 bases from J, the gap between germline ends came to 14 bases. The CDR3 runs to 13 residues. Germline V lookup: CDR1 GTSNPN, CDR2 SVGIG (reference sequence). CDR3 bases: TGTGCCTGGAACCGGGAGGCGCGGGAAAAACTGTTTTTT. Translating it yields CAWNREAREKLFF.

The V and J genes are TRBV6-1 and TRBJ1-2, with D uncertain. In germline, CDR1 is MNHNS, CDR2 SASEGT. Trimming removed 2 bases from V and 0 bases from J, with 10 bases in between. This CDR3 has 15 amino acids. The CDR3 DNA reads TGTGCCAGCAGTGAAAATCACTCAACTAACTATGGCTACACCTTC. This codes for CASSENHSTNYGYTF.

The V call is TRBV11-3, the J call TRBJ1-3, with a possible D match to TRBD1 (5 bases). Trimming left V 8 bases short and J 9 bases short, with 11 bases between. The CDR3 spans 11 residues. Germline assignment: CDR1 SGHNT and CDR2 YENEEA. CDR3: CASRAGGTIYF. CDR3 coding DNA: TGTGCCAGCCGCGCCGGGGGCACCATATATTTT.

The chain joins TRBV7-2 to TRBJ1-1; 12 bases are a match to TRBD1. CDR1 is SGHTA and CDR2 is FQGNSA in the germline V gene. The CDR3 is 14 amino acids. Trimming took 6 bases from V and 4 from J; bases not matched to a gene: 3. The DNA for the CDR3 is TGTGCCAGCAGGGGACAGGGGGCGCGCACTGAAGCTTTCTTT. It yields the protein CASRGQGARTEAFF. The variable domain in full, with the rest retrieved from reference TRBV7-2 and TRBJ1-1, is GAGVSQSPSNKVTEKGKDVELRCDPISGHTALYWYRQSLGQGLEFLIYFQGNSAPDKSGLPSDRFSAERTGGSVSTLTIQRTQQEDSAVYLCASRGQGARTEAFFGQGTRLTVV.

CDR3 nucleotides: TGTGCCAGTGCGAAGACAGGGGTCAGCTCTGGAAACACCATATATTTT. Translating gives CASAKTGVSSGNTIYF. This sequence joins TRBV5-4 and TRBJ1-3; TRBD1 matches 8 bases. The V gene's germline CDR1 is SGHNT and CDR2 YYREEE (reference sequence). The length of the CDR3 is 16 residues. The trim removed 8 bases at V and 0 bases at J, leaving 10 bases unmatched.

This sequence joins TRBV5-1 and TRBJ2-6; TRBD2 might be the D (5 bases). V lost 3 bases, J lost 0 bases, and 10 bases lay in between. The germline V gene encodes CDR1 SGHRS and CDR2 YFSETQ. The CDR3 length is 16 residues. CDR3 nucleotides: TGCGCCAGCAGCTCCGGACTGATCTCTGGGGCCAACGTCCTGACTTTC. This sequence encodes CASSSGLISGANVLTF.

The V and J genes are TRBV3-1 (or the pseudogene TRBV3-2) and TRBJ2-1, with 11 bases matching TRBD2. Trimming cost V 1 base and J 9 bases; bases outside gene matches: 5. This CDR3 is built from 15 residues. Germline V gives CDR1 LGHDT, CDR2 YNNKEL (reference sequence). CDR3 in DNA: TGTGCCAGCAGCCAAGGGGGACTAGCGGTCGTTGAGCAGTTCTTC. It encodes CASSQGGLAVVEQFF.

This clone was seen more than once but under ten times. The CDR3 DNA sequence: TGTGCCAGCAGTTCCGCCGGGACAGGGCTACGTGGGCAGTACTTC. Residues: CASSSAGTGLRGQYF. The chain recombines TRBV28 with TRBJ2-7; 9 bases match TRBD1. Per the germline V gene, CDR1 is MDHEN and CDR2 is SYDVKM. After removal of 4 bases from V and 9 bases from J, the junction contained 13 bases not matched to a gene. CDR3 length: 15 residues.

The chain recombines TRBV4-1 with TRBJ2-7; 12 bases fit TRBD2. Germline CDR1 and CDR2: MGHRA and YSYEKL. The CDR3 is 18 amino acids. The junction had 11 bases not matched to a gene; V was cut back by 1 base and J by 4 bases. CDR3 amino acids: CASSQGASGGDILYEQYF. The CDR3 coding sequence is TGCGCCAGCAGCCAAGGGGCTAGCGGGGGGGACATTCTTTACGAGCAGTACTTC.

The chain recombines TRBV20-1 with TRBJ1-1; 9 bases align to TRBD1. After removal of 3 bases from V and 3 bases from J, the junction contained 2 bases not matched to a gene. This CDR3 has 13 residues. Per the germline V gene, CDR1 is DFQATT and CDR2 is SNEGSKA (reference sequence). The DNA for the CDR3 is TGCAGTGCTAGTCGACAGGGGGACACTGAAGCTTTCTTT. This translates into CSASRQGDTEAFF.

The chain employs TRBV4-1 and TRBJ2-1, with TRBD2 matching 10 bases. Germline CDR1 and CDR2: MGHRA and YSYEKL. V lost 4 bases to trimming and J lost 6 bases; unmatched junction nucleotides: 12. This CDR3 has 17 residues. This CDR3 is CASSRRGGSGGFNEQFF. DNA of the CDR3: TGCGCCAGCAGCCGAAGGGGAGGTAGCGGGGGGTTCAATGAGCAGTTCTTC.

The CDR3 DNA follows: TGCGCCAGCAGCTTGGCGGGGTATTCACCCCTCCACTTT. Protein sequence: CASSLAGYSPLHF. V gene TRBV5-1 combines with J gene TRBJ1-6; no definite D call. The CDR3 loop spans 13 amino acids. Trimming removed 0 bases from V and 8 bases from J, with 6 bases in between. CDR1 SGHRS and CDR2 YFSETQ come from the germline V gene.

The chain recombines TRBV19 with TRBJ2-1; TRBD1 aligns across 10 bases. The CDR3 extends over 15 amino acids. Germline V gives CDR1 LNHDA, CDR2 SQIVND (reference sequence). Trimming removed 3 bases from V and 5 bases from J; junction bases left unmatched: 4. The CDR3 nucleotides read TGTGCCAGTAGTATTGACAGGGGGCAGAACAATGAGCAGTTCTTC. It translates to CASSIDRGQNNEQFF.

This chain joins TRBV6-6 and TRBJ2-7; TRBD1 matches 7 bases. CDR1 and CDR2 from the germline V gene are MNHNY and SVGAGI (reference sequence). V shed 6 bases and J 2 bases; nucleotides not matched to a gene: 4. The CDR3 is 13 amino acids. The CDR3: CASSQGQTYEQYF. The CDR3 coding sequence is TGTGCCAGCAGCCAGGGACAGACCTACGAGCAGTACTTC.

The V and J genes are TRBV18 and TRBJ1-1; possible D gene TRBD1, 5 bases. Germline-derived CDR1 and CDR2 are KGHSH and LQKENI. This CDR3 has 16 amino acids. V was shortened by 0 bases and J by 5 bases, with 16 bases between the two germline ends. This CDR3 is CASSPPVRGVETEAFF. CDR3 nucleotide sequence: TGTGCCAGCTCACCACCTGTAAGGGGCGTTGAGACTGAAGCTTTCTTT.

The chain carries TRBV7-2 and TRBJ1-2, with a tentative D call TRBD1 (5 bases). This CDR3 contains 14 residues. The germline V and J ends were trimmed by 6 bases and 6 bases, with 17 bases remaining between them. Germline CDR1 is SGHTA and CDR2 is FQGNSA. The DNA of the CDR3 is TGTGCCAGCAGAGCGCGCAGGGTAACGGATGGCTACACCTTC. It specifies CASRARRVTDGYTF.

The rearrangement uses TRBV27 and TRBJ2-3; 12 bases agree with TRBD1. The V gene end was trimmed by 5 bases and the J gene end by 4 bases; junction bases not matched to a gene: 4. Germline assignment: CDR1 MNHEY and CDR2 SMNVEV (reference sequence). The CDR3 has 15 amino acids. DNA for the CDR3: TGTGCCAGCAGTCGGGACAGGGGGCATGCAGATACGCAGTATTTT. Protein sequence: CASSRDRGHADTQYF.

The chain carries TRBV19 and TRBJ1-6; TRBD1 aligns across 7 bases. V shed 4 bases, J shed 3 bases, and the junction held 3 bases outside the gene matches. The germline V gene encodes CDR1 LNHDA and CDR2 SQIVND (reference sequence). This CDR3 spans 15 amino acids. The CDR3 spells CASSTGQVYNSPLHF. The CDR3 DNA sequence: TGTGCCAGTAGTACTGGACAGGTCTATAATTCACCCCTCCACTTT.

The chain links TRBV30 to TRBJ1-5, with 7 bases lining up with TRBD1. The CDR3 length is 14 residues. Unmatched junction bases numbered 5, after V lost 0 bases and J lost 6 bases. CDR1 GTSNPN and CDR2 SVGIG come from the germline V gene (reference sequence). CDR3 bases: TGTGCCTGGAGTGTACAGACAGGGAGTCAGCCCCAGCATTTT. Protein sequence: CAWSVQTGSQPQHF.

The chain combines TRBV10-1 with TRBJ1-6; the D is unclear. Germline CDR1 WNHNN, CDR2 SYGVQD (reference sequence). V was pared by 1 base and J by 8 bases, with 12 bases between. The CDR3 consists of 15 residues. For the CDR3, the DNA is TGCGCCAGCAGTGAGTACGTGAACCCGGATTCACCCCTCCACTTT. Residues: CASSEYVNPDSPLHF.

This rearrangement joins TRBV7-8 to TRBJ2-7; D perhaps matches TRBD2 (5 bases). The ends were cut back, 5 bases at V and 6 bases at J, with 11 bases in the middle. CDR1 is SGHVS and CDR2 is FQNEAQ in the germline V gene. This CDR3 has 12 amino acids. The CDR3 DNA reads as TGTGCCAGCAGCCGACCTAGCTTCGAGCAGTACTTC. Its protein is CASSRPSFEQYF.

The chain carries TRBV21-1 and TRBJ1-3; the D call in the table, TRBD1, was not verified against the DNA. TRBV21-1 is a listed pseudogene. The CDR3 has 18 amino acids. CDR3 sequence: CASSKPRDRGSSGNTIYF. The CDR3, as DNA: TGTGCCAGCAGCAAACCCCGGGACAGGGGTTCCTCTGGAAACACCATATATTTT.

The gene calls are TRBV9 and TRBJ1-4; 9 bases are shared with TRBD1. Trimming at V came to 3 bases and at J to 8 bases, leaving 11 bases not matched to a gene. Germline lookup yields CDR1 SGDLS and CDR2 YYNGEE. This CDR3 comprises 16 residues. The CDR3 bases are TGTGCCAGCAGCGGAGACCTGGGACAGGGTCGGGAAAAACTGTTTTTT. It specifies CASSGDLGQGREKLFF.

The V gene is TRBV5-6, the J gene TRBJ1-1, with D possibly TRBD1 on 6 matching bases. Germline V CDR1 and CDR2: SGHDT, YYEEEE. The CDR3 extends over 14 amino acids. V lost 4 bases to trimming and J lost 2 bases, with 12 bases between them. Written as DNA, the CDR3 is TGTGCCAGCAGCCGGGACAAACGAAACACTGAAGCTTTCTTT. Its translation is CASSRDKRNTEAFF.

The rearrangement uses TRBV3-1 (or the pseudogene TRBV3-2) and TRBJ1-5; D gene uncertain. With 4 bases removed from V and 0 bases from J, the gap between germline ends came to 4 bases. Germline CDR1 LGHDT, CDR2 YNNKEL (reference sequence). The CDR3 extends over 13 amino acids. The DNA for the CDR3 is TGTGCCAGCAGCCTATATAGCAATCAGCCCCAGCATTTT. This sequence encodes CASSLYSNQPQHF.

The chain employs TRBV27 and TRBJ1-6, with D possibly matching TRBD1 (5 bases). The CDR3 sequence is 19 residues long. Trimming pared 3 bases from V and 9 bases from J, leaving 27 bases between. Germline CDR1 and CDR2: MNHEY and SMNVEV (reference sequence). The CDR3 nucleotides are TGTGCCAGCAGTTTTCGCTTTAGTAGGGTCCAGACAGAAGGTTCACCCCTCCACTTT. Protein product: CASSFRFSRVQTEGSPLHF.